The rows below give T cell receptor beta chains drawn from one sample of a study of beta chain features in type 1 diabetes. TCRdb's copy holds only in-frame clones and misses some; the assay was immunoSEQ multiplex PCR. The sample contains hundreds of thousands of clones, approximately 31% of which appear only once. Sample: naive CD4+ T cells from blood. Receptor source: a man aged 18 to 30 in good health. Both conserved end residues are part of each CDR3. D genes are given only for firm matches. Not all rows give a size; the values are once, few, many and, for expanded clones, a class.

v_gene,j_gene,abundance,d_gene,CDR3aa,CDR3nt
TRBV7-2,TRBJ2-7,.,.,CASSLQVSYEQYF,TGTGCCAGCAGCTTACAGGTTTCCTACGAGCAGTACTTC
TRBV7-9,TRBJ1-4,.,.,CASSPPGLDDEKLFF,TGTGCCAGCAGTCCACCGGGGCTGGACGATGAAAAACTGTTTTTT
TRBV11-2,TRBJ2-7,.,TRBD1,CASSGDRVYEQYF,TGTGCCAGCAGCGGCGACAGGGTGTACGAGCAGTACTTC
TRBV30,TRBJ2-2,.,.,CAWSRGPGATGELFF,TGTGCCTGGAGTCGGGGCCCGGGGGCCACCGGGGAGCTGTTTTTT
TRBV5-1,TRBJ2-1,few,TRBD2,CASGLTSGNNEQFF,TGCGCCAGCGGCTTGACTAGCGGGAACAATGAGCAGTTCTTC
TRBV7-9,TRBJ2-3,few,.,CASSFPGGLVTDTQYF,TGTGCCAGCAGCTTCCCAGGGGGACTGGTCACAGATACGCAGTATTTT
TRBV29-1,TRBJ2-5,few,.,CSAKWETQYF,TGCAGCGCCAAGTGGGAGACCCAGTACTTC
TRBV11-2,TRBJ2-1,.,TRBD1,CASSTLGQYNEQFF,TGTGCCAGCAGCACCCTGGGACAGTACAATGAGCAGTTCTTC
TRBV14,TRBJ2-7,.,.,CASSQVGVSARSYEQYF,TGTGCCAGCAGCCAAGTCGGGGTATCCGCCCGCTCCTACGAGCAGTACTTC
TRBV29-1,TRBJ2-4,few,TRBD1,CSVLQGADIQYF,TGCAGCGTTCTACAGGGGGCGGACATTCAGTACTTC
TRBV28,TRBJ1-2,few,.,CASSFTGYGYTF,TGTGCCAGCAGTTTCACTGGCTATGGCTACACCTTC
TRBV20-1,TRBJ2-1,.,.,CSAGYNEQFF,TGCAGTGCGGGATACAATGAGCAGTTCTTC
TRBV29-1,TRBJ2-7,few,.,CSVEAYHGASEQYF,TGCAGCGTTGAAGCTTACCACGGGGCCTCCGAGCAGTACTTC
TRBV9,TRBJ2-3,.,TRBD2,CASSQTSGSRDTQYF,TGTGCCAGCAGCCAGACTAGCGGGAGTAGAGATACGCAGTATTTT
TRBV30,TRBJ1-2,.,.,CAWSPGINYGYTF,TGTGCCTGGAGTCCGGGTATTAACTATGGCTACACCTTC
TRBV10-3,TRBJ1-5,.,.,CAISESGALGNQPQHF,TGTGCCATCAGTGAATCGGGGGCGTTGGGCAATCAGCCCCAGCATTTT
TRBV15,TRBJ2-1,.,TRBD2,CATSRDLPAGGTDNEQFF,TGTGCCACCAGCAGAGATCTCCCCGCGGGAGGGACCGACAATGAGCAGTTCTTC
TRBV25-1,TRBJ2-3,few,TRBD2,CANLRLAGDLDTQYF,TGTGCCAACCTAAGACTAGCGGGAGATCTAGATACGCAGTATTTT
TRBV25-1,TRBJ2-1,few,TRBD2,CASSASIAGGRNEQFF,TGTGCCAGCAGTGCTTCTATAGCGGGAGGGCGTAATGAGCAGTTCTTC
TRBV19,TRBJ2-1,.,TRBD2,CASRDPSGYSSYNEQFF,TGTGCCAGTAGGGACCCTAGCGGCTATAGCTCCTACAATGAGCAGTTCTTC
TRBV30,TRBJ1-2,.,.,CAWTWGYGYTF,TGTGCCTGGACGTGGGGCTATGGCTACACCTTC
TRBV5-4,TRBJ2-3,.,TRBD2,CASSLAGGLADTQYF,TGTGCCAGCAGCTTGGCGGGAGGGCTGGCAGATACGCAGTATTTT
TRBV7-9,TRBJ2-1,few,TRBD1,CASSLGIPTGSPYNEQFF,TGTGCCAGCAGCTTAGGAATCCCGACAGGGAGCCCCTACAATGAGCAGTTCTTC
TRBV28,TRBJ2-7,.,.,CASSLRLGYEQYF,TGTGCCAGCAGTTTACGACTAGGCTACGAGCAGTACTTC
TRBV9,TRBJ2-6,few,TRBD1,CASSSHRGSPGANVLTF,TGTGCCAGCAGCTCACACAGGGGTTCCCCTGGGGCCAACGTCCTGACTTTC
TRBV6-5,TRBJ1-2,.,TRBD1,CASSETGSYGYTF,TGTGCCAGCAGCGAGACAGGGAGCTATGGCTACACCTTC
TRBV29-1,TRBJ1-4,.,.,CSVEDEGEKLFF,TGCAGCGTTGAAGATGAGGGTGAAAAACTGTTTTTT
TRBV30,TRBJ2-7,.,TRBD1,CAWRGDRDGDEQYF,TGTGCCTGGAGAGGGGACAGGGATGGGGACGAGCAGTACTTC
TRBV30,TRBJ1-5,.,.,CAWSDTVGQPQHF,TGTGCCTGGAGCGACACGGTAGGTCAGCCCCAGCATTTT
TRBV7-9,TRBJ1-2,.,.,CASSPDGREGNYGYTF,TGTGCCAGCAGCCCCGACGGGAGGGAGGGCAACTATGGCTACACCTTC
TRBV18,TRBJ2-3,.,.,CASSPYRTDTQYF,TGTGCCAGCTCACCTTATCGGACAGATACGCAGTATTTT
TRBV11-2,TRBJ2-5,.,.,CASSLDSGETQYF,TGTGCCAGCAGCTTAGACTCGGGGGAGACCCAGTACTTC
TRBV7-2,TRBJ2-7,.,.,CASSIRWGEQYF,TGTGCCAGCAGCATACGCTGGGGAGAGCAGTACTTC
TRBV25-1,TRBJ2-5,.,TRBD2,CASSASLAGVVETQYF,TGTGCCAGCAGTGCCAGCCTAGCGGGAGTTGTCGAGACCCAGTACTTC
TRBV2,TRBJ2-5,few,TRBD1,CASRFTGGAWAGETQYF,TGTGCCAGCAGGTTCACAGGGGGCGCATGGGCTGGGGAGACCCAGTACTTC
TRBV25-1,TRBJ2-7,.,.,CASSEPGGAYEQYF,TGTGCCAGCAGTGAGCCAGGGGGGGCCTACGAGCAGTACTTC
TRBV9,TRBJ2-3,.,TRBD2,CASSPRGTSGSRTDTQYF,TGTGCCAGCAGCCCCCGCGGGACTAGCGGGAGTAGGACAGATACGCAGTATTTT
TRBV29-1,TRBJ2-1,few,.,CSGEGDFKQFF,TGCAGCGGGGAAGGGGACTTTAAGCAGTTCTTC
TRBV5-6,TRBJ2-4,.,TRBD2,CASSLASGAKNIQYF,TGTGCCAGCAGCTTGGCTAGCGGAGCCAAAAACATTCAGTACTTC
TRBV30,TRBJ1-4,few,TRBD1,CAWSATRTGWIEKLFF,TGTGCCTGGAGTGCGACTAGGACAGGGTGGATTGAAAAACTGTTTTTT
TRBV7-2,TRBJ2-1,.,.,CASSLGTSSYNEQFF,TGTGCCAGCAGCTTAGGCACGAGCTCCTACAATGAGCAGTTCTTC
TRBV7-2,TRBJ2-3,.,.,CASSIWLVGGTDTQYF,TGTGCCAGCAGCATCTGGTTGGTGGGTGGCACAGATACGCAGTATTTT
TRBV5-6,TRBJ1-2,.,.,CASSLGPTGFTNYGYTF,TGTGCCAGCAGCTTGGGGCCTACAGGGTTTACTAACTATGGCTACACCTTC
TRBV9,TRBJ2-5,.,TRBD2,CASSVGALAGVGETQYF,TGTGCCAGCAGCGTAGGGGCACTAGCGGGAGTTGGAGAGACCCAGTACTTC
TRBV7-9,TRBJ2-7,.,TRBD2,CASSPASGSEQYF,TGTGCCAGCAGCCCAGCTAGCGGCAGCGAGCAGTACTTC
TRBV7-9,TRBJ1-1,.,.,CASSLRTVKATEAFF,TGTGCCAGCAGCCTCAGGACAGTCAAGGCCACTGAAGCTTTCTTT
TRBV7-9,TRBJ2-3,few,TRBD2,CASSLDLAGRTDTQYF,TGTGCCAGCAGCCTCGATCTAGCGGGACGAACAGATACGCAGTATTTT
TRBV30,TRBJ1-5,few,.,CALEPGLGQPQHF,TGTGCCTTAGAGCCAGGGCTCGGGCAGCCCCAGCATTTT
TRBV7-3,TRBJ2-1,.,.,CASSLGGASYNEQFF,TGTGCCAGCAGCTTAGGTGGAGCCTCCTACAATGAGCAGTTCTTC
TRBV30,TRBJ1-4,many,.,CAWNRNEKLFF,TGTGCCTGGAACAGGAATGAAAAACTGTTTTTT
TRBV4-2,TRBJ2-4,.,.,CASSPVPAADLAKNIQYF,TGTGCCAGCAGCCCCGTGCCCGCGGCAGACCTAGCCAAAAACATTCAGTACTTC
TRBV10-3,TRBJ2-3,few,.,CAISDSAETTDTQYF,TGTGCCATCAGTGATAGTGCGGAGACCACAGATACGCAGTATTTT
TRBV7-2,TRBJ2-1,.,.,CASSFGGDFYNEQFF,TGTGCCAGCAGCTTTGGAGGGGACTTCTACAATGAGCAGTTCTTC
TRBV7-9,TRBJ2-7,few,.,CASSPTVPYEQYF,TGTGCCAGCAGTCCCACCGTCCCCTACGAGCAGTACTTC
TRBV13,TRBJ2-3,.,.,CASSSGTHTQYF,TGTGCCAGCAGCTCCGGGACCCATACGCAGTATTTT
TRBV5-1,TRBJ2-5,.,TRBD2,CASSLAWLAGTETQYF,TGCGCCAGCAGCTTGGCCTGGCTAGCGGGAACAGAGACCCAGTACTTC